The 2 T cell receptor beta chains below were found in one sample sequenced in a study of post-analysis software for immune sequencing data. Overall study results and limits: Five or six TRBV segments, TRBV5-6, TRBV5-1 and TRBV20-1 among them, were found more frequent in patients than controls.

Unique molecular identifiers tagged the TCR beta cDNA libraries. Using its own MiXCR run on the PCR reads, TCRdb lists one record per CDR3 protein. This table has some 700,000 distinct CDR3 sequences, 59% appearing once. These receptors are not linked to any known antigen. The specimen was blood. The receptors here all came from a girl aged 2 to 9 with multiple sclerosis.

This clonotype was observed a handful of times. This chain connects TRBV6-5 to TRBJ2-7; tentatively, D is TRBD1 (5 bases). V was trimmed by 11 bases and J by 0 bases, leaving 17 bases between them. Germline CDR1 reads MNHEY; CDR2 reads SVGAGI. This CDR3 spans 14 amino acids. DNA for the CDR3: TGTGCCGTACCTACCTTTGGGGCCTCCTACGAGCAGTACTTC. Protein product: CAVPTFGASYEQYF.

About this clonotype itself: At one end the junction does not follow the germline gene, possibly because of a read error. As DNA, the CDR3 is TGCAGCGTTCTTGACAGGGGGTCTGGGGGAGGCTCTGGGGCCAACGTCCGGACTTTC. It is translated as CSVLDRGSGGGSGANVRTF. The chain has TRBV29-1 and TRBJ2-6; 9 bases are a match to TRBD1. Germline loops: CDR1 SQVTM, CDR2 ANQGSEA. This CDR3 spans 19 amino acids.